The 32 T cell receptor beta chains below all came from one sample that was sequenced in a study of T cells after yellow fever vaccination. A single record per CDR3 protein comes from TCRdb applying MiXCR to the 5' RACE reads. The sample consists of 250,000 to 400,000 distinct CDR3 sequences, approximately 4.3% of them appearing once. Material: PBMCs, obtained 15 days after the yellow fever booster vaccination. Receptors originate from a man aged 18-30 years who received the YFV17D yellow fever vaccine.

This clonotype was recorded many times. J is TRBJ2-1 and V is TRBV4-1; D is possibly TRBD1 (5 bases). Deletions cut 4 bases from V and 4 bases from J, with 14 bases between. Germline V gives CDR1 MGHRA, CDR2 YSYEKL. This CDR3 has 15 amino acids. CDR3 protein: CASSLGTGEYNEQFF. Here the CDR3 DNA reads TGCGCCAGCAGCCTCGGAACAGGCGAATACAATGAGCAGTTCTTC.

This chain connects TRBV6-1 to TRBJ1-1; D is unclear. Looked up from germline, CDR1 is MNHNS and CDR2 is SASEGT. Trimming removed 6 bases from V and 2 bases from J, with 13 bases in between. The CDR3 is made up of 14 amino acids. As DNA, the CDR3 is TGTGCCAGCAGAACGGGTGGGAGCAACACTGAAGCTTTCTTT. The encoded protein is CASRTGGSNTEAFF.

The gene calls are TRBV29-1 and TRBJ2-1; TRBD1 might be the D (5 bases). Per the germline V gene, CDR1 is SQVTM and CDR2 is ANQGSEA. The CDR3 covers 13 residues. The ends were cut back, 2 bases at V and 6 bases at J, with 11 bases in the middle. CDR3 in amino acids: CSVEWGSANEQFF. The CDR3 DNA is TGCAGCGTTGAATGGGGCAGCGCCAATGAGCAGTTCTTC.

Ten or more counts support this clonotype. This chain joins TRBV20-1 and TRBJ2-5; 11 nucleotides agree with TRBD2. There are 15 residues in the CDR3. Trimming removed 3 bases from V and 1 base from J; junction bases left unmatched: 4. CDR1 DFQATT and CDR2 SNEGSKA come from the germline V gene (reference sequence). CDR3 nucleotide sequence: TGCAGTGCTAGGGGACTAGCGGACCGCCAAGAGACCCAGTACTTC. It specifies CSARGLADRQETQYF.

CDR3 DNA: TGTGCCAGCCTTAGAGCAGGCACAGATACGCAGTATTTT. Encoded protein: CASLRAGTDTQYF. V and J are TRBV6-5 and TRBJ2-3; D is uncertain. The germline V and J ends were trimmed by 8 bases and 1 base, with 10 bases remaining between them. Germline V gene lookup returns CDR1 MNHEY and CDR2 SVGAGI. The CDR3 consists of 13 residues.

In DNA form, the CDR3 reads TGTGCCAGCGAACGGACAGGGGGCTACTATGGCTACACCTTC. The encoded protein is CASERTGGYYGYTF. V usage is TRBV12-3 or TRBV12-4 and J usage is TRBJ1-2; 11 positions match TRBD1. The CDR3 is 14 amino acids. Germline trimming cut 8 bases from V and 3 bases from J; bases unmatched to any gene: 5.

This clonotype was picked up many times. The chain couples TRBV28 to TRBJ1-5; D possibly corresponds to TRBD1 (6 bases). V was cut by 1 base and J by 4 bases, with 11 bases left in between. Per the germline V gene, CDR1 is MDHEN and CDR2 is SYDVKM. The CDR3 is 15 residues long. The CDR3 loop reads CASSLSGGGNQPQHF. CDR3 coding DNA: TGTGCCAGCAGTTTATCGGGGGGCGGGAATCAGCCCCAGCATTTT.

This clonotype was recorded at least ten times. This chain joins TRBV6-5 and TRBJ2-1, with 12 positions matching TRBD2. CDR1 MNHEY and CDR2 SVGAGI come from the germline V gene. CDR3 length equals 16 residues. V lost 5 bases, J lost 8 bases, and 10 bases stayed unmatched. Here the CDR3 reads CASSRTSGGSADEQFF. CDR3 nucleotides: TGTGCCAGCAGTAGAACTAGCGGGGGGAGTGCCGATGAGCAGTTCTTC.

In this sample, this clonotype turned up a few times. This sequence joins TRBV5-1 and TRBJ2-3; the D gene is possibly TRBD1 (6 bases). The ends were cut back, 1 base at V and 1 base at J, with 10 bases in the middle. The CDR3 is 15 amino acids. Germline CDR1 reads SGHRS; CDR2 reads YFSETQ. The CDR3: CASSLSGAGTDTQYF. The CDR3 coding sequence is TGCGCCAGCAGCTTGTCAGGGGCAGGCACAGATACGCAGTATTTT.

The rearrangement joins TRBV6-5 to TRBJ2-5; 10 nucleotides agree with TRBD2. J gave up 1 base and V 4 bases, and 9 bases lay outside the gene matches. The CDR3 consists of 17 residues. Germline V CDR1 and CDR2: MNHEY, SVGAGI. The CDR3: CASSLLAGPRLQETQYF. CDR3 nucleotide sequence: TGTGCCAGCAGTTTACTAGCGGGGCCGCGCCTCCAAGAGACCCAGTACTTC.

The chain links TRBV20-1 to TRBJ1-5; D might be TRBD1 (5 bases). Germline lookup yields CDR1 DFQATT and CDR2 SNEGSKA (reference sequence). Trimming took off 6 bases at V and 1 base at J, with 19 bases between the two ends. CDR3 length equals 16 residues. DNA for the CDR3: TGCAGTGCCCTCGGGACTGCCTATGGGAGCAATCAGCCCCAGCATTTT. It is translated as CSALGTAYGSNQPQHF.

This clonotype was counted at least ten times. The chain recombines TRBV9 with TRBJ1-2; tentatively, D is TRBD1 (5 bases). Between the trimmed V and J ends, which lost 3 bases and 3 bases, there was a span of 12 bases. Germline assignment: CDR1 SGDLS and CDR2 YYNGEE. The length of the CDR3 is 14 residues. CDR3 sequence reads: CASSAGGVDYGYTF. CDR3 bases: TGTGCCAGCAGCGCGGGGGGGGTAGACTATGGCTACACCTTC.

This clonotype was counted many times. The V gene is TRBV7-2, the J gene TRBJ1-1; no reliable D call. Germline V gives CDR1 SGHTA, CDR2 FQGNSA. Trimming took 7 bases from V and 3 from J, leaving 9 bases between them. The CDR3 length is 12 residues. The CDR3 DNA reads TGTGCCAGCAACAACCGCTACACTGAAGCTTTCTTT. Translation: CASNNRYTEAFF.

This clonotype occurred many times. The chain carries TRBV28 and TRBJ1-5; TRBD1 agrees at 10 bases. Trimming cost V 3 bases and J 7 bases; bases outside gene matches: 0. Looked up from germline, CDR1 is MDHEN and CDR2 is SYDVKM. CDR3 size: 13 residues. The CDR3 DNA reads as TGTGCCAGCAGTTTGACAGGGGGCCAGCCCCAGCATTTT. Its protein is CASSLTGGQPQHF.

This clonotype came up a few times. This chain connects TRBV6-4 to TRBJ2-3; D ambiguous. Trimming stripped 0 bases from V and 0 bases from J, with 7 bases between. The CDR3 sequence is 15 residues long. The germline V gene encodes CDR1 MRHNA and CDR2 SNTAGT. CDR3 in amino acids: CASSDSADSTDTQYF. DNA of the CDR3: TGTGCCAGCAGTGACTCGGCGGATAGCACAGATACGCAGTATTTT.

This clonotype was detected only a few times. This chain uses TRBV6-5 with TRBJ1-1; D gene unclear. In germline, CDR1 is MNHEY, CDR2 SVGAGI. Trimming shortened V by 0 bases and J by 1 base, and 9 bases separated the two germline ends. The CDR3 length is 15 residues. CDR3 sequence reads: CASSYSWERNTEAFF. The CDR3, as DNA: TGTGCCAGCAGTTACTCGTGGGAAAGGAACACTGAAGCTTTCTTT.

The table lists this clonotype with a few counts. The chain has TRBV20-1 and TRBJ1-5, with TRBD1 as a possible D gene (6 bases). CDR1 and CDR2 (germline): DFQATT, SNEGSKA (reference sequence). This CDR3 comprises 13 residues. The V and J ends lost 2 bases and 9 bases respectively, with 14 bases between them. The CDR3 spells CSARSVPRGPQHF. CDR3 coding DNA: TGCAGTGCTAGATCAGTGCCCAGGGGGCCCCAGCATTTT.

This clonotype has a handful of counts. V and J are TRBV28 and TRBJ1-1, with D maybe TRBD1 (5 bases). Germline assignment: CDR1 MDHEN and CDR2 SYDVKM. The CDR3 loop spans 14 amino acids. V was clipped by 7 bases and J by 4 bases, with 16 bases between them. The CDR3 nucleotides read TGTGCCAGCACCCCGGGAGGGGCTTTCACTGAAGCTTTCTTT. It encodes CASTPGGAFTEAFF. The full variable domain, with the rest looked up from reference TRBV28 and TRBJ1-1, is DVKVTQSSRYLVKRTGEKVFLECVQDMDHENMFWYRQDPGLGLRLIYFSYDVKMKEKGDIPEGYSVSREKKERFSLILESASTNQTSMYLCASTPGGAFTEAFFGQGTRLTVV.

This clonotype was picked up many times. This chain uses TRBV27 with TRBJ2-7, with D possibly being TRBD1 or TRBD2 (5 bases each). This CDR3 is 14 amino acids long. The germline gives CDR1 MNHEY, CDR2 SMNVEV (reference sequence). V lost 2 bases, J lost 3 bases, and 11 bases lay in between. The CDR3: CASSLTGRNYEQYF. DNA for the CDR3: TGTGCCAGCAGTTTAACGGGACGGAACTACGAGCAGTACTTC.

Ten or more counts support this clonotype. The gene calls are TRBV28 and TRBJ2-1; 9 bases line up with TRBD1. The CDR3 totals 16 residues. V was pared by 8 bases and J by 4 bases, with 12 bases of the junction left unmatched. In germline, CDR1 is MDHEN, CDR2 SYDVKM. CDR3 sequence: CASSPGTGYTYNEQFF. The CDR3 DNA is TGTGCCAGCTCCCCCGGGACAGGGTATACTTACAATGAGCAGTTCTTC. Based on the CDR3 plus reference TRBV28 and TRBJ2-1, the full variable domain is DVKVTQSSRYLVKRTGEKVFLECVQDMDHENMFWYRQDPGLGLRLIYFSYDVKMKEKGDIPEGYSVSREKKERFSLILESASTNQTSMYLCASSPGTGYTYNEQFFGPGTRLTVL.

As concerns this clonotype: This clone may be a read error of a much larger clone one base away. This chain connects TRBV12-3 or TRBV12-4 to TRBJ1-2, with D perhaps TRBD1 (6 bases). V lost 6 bases to trimming and J lost 5 bases, with 10 bases between them. CDR3 length: 12 amino acids. The CDR3 reads CASSWTAYGYTF. DNA of the CDR3: TGTGCCAGCAGCTGGACAGCGTATGGCTACACCTTC.

In DNA form, the CDR3 reads TGTGCCAGCAGCCCAACCTCGGGGGCCAATGAGCAGTTCTTC. Protein product: CASSPTSGANEQFF. V gene TRBV7-3 combines with J gene TRBJ2-1; D is tentatively TRBD1 or TRBD2 (6 bases each). This CDR3 region has 14 residues. CDR1 is SGHTA, CDR2 FQGTGA, per germline. V gave up 5 bases and J gave up 6 bases, with 14 bases separating them.

In its sample, this clonotype was seen a few times. This chain connects TRBV2 to TRBJ1-1, with 9 bases fitting TRBD1. There are 17 residues in the CDR3. V was pared by 5 bases and J by 0 bases, with 10 bases of the junction left unmatched. The V gene's germline CDR1 is SNHLY and CDR2 FYNNEI. The DNA of the CDR3 is TGTGCCAGCAGTTCGAACCGGGACAGGGACTTGAACACTGAAGCTTTCTTT. Residues: CASSSNRDRDLNTEAFF.

This clonotype has a count of ten or more. V and J are TRBV7-8 and TRBJ1-1; D is perhaps TRBD1 (5 bases). This CDR3 comprises 17 residues. The germline V and J ends were trimmed by 2 bases and 3 bases, with 19 bases remaining between them. Germline CDR1 is SGHVS and CDR2 is FQNEAQ. This chain's CDR3 is CASSLRGSRLVDTEAFF. The CDR3 DNA reads TGTGCCAGCAGCTTAAGGGGCTCTCGGTTAGTAGACACTGAAGCTTTCTTT.

The genes are TRBV19 and TRBJ2-3; 13 nucleotides agree with TRBD2. Trimming at V came to 3 bases and at J to 6 bases, leaving 6 bases not matched to a gene. CDR3 length: 16 amino acids. CDR1 and CDR2 (germline): LNHDA, SQIVND (reference sequence). The CDR3 DNA follows: TGTGCCAGTAGTATCCGGACTAGCGGGGGATTGGATACGCAGTATTTT. Amino acids: CASSIRTSGGLDTQYF.

This chain joins TRBV7-2 and TRBJ2-1; 8 nucleotides agree with TRBD2. Germline V CDR1 and CDR2: SGHTA, FQGNSA. Losses at the gene ends were 0 bases for V and 8 bases for J; bases not matched to a gene: 9. The CDR3 loop spans 16 amino acids. In nucleotides, the CDR3 is TGTGCCAGCAGCTTAGCCGGGGGGGGCTTTAAAGATGAGCAGTTCTTC. Amino acid sequence: CASSLAGGGFKDEQFF.

In this sample, this clonotype turned up a few times. V usage is TRBV10-3 and J usage is TRBJ1-6, with D uncertain. Germline-derived CDR1 and CDR2 are ENHRY and SYGVKD. This CDR3 is built from 15 residues. V was shortened by 3 bases and J by 7 bases, with 13 bases between the two germline ends. The CDR3 here is CAISDLLGMNSPLHF. The CDR3 DNA sequence: TGTGCCATCAGTGATTTACTGGGGATGAATTCACCCCTCCACTTT.

This clonotype was picked up a small number of times. The chain has TRBV10-3 and TRBJ1-4; possibly TRBD1 for D (6 bases). V was clipped by 2 bases and J by 3 bases, with 13 bases between them. The CDR3 sequence is 16 residues long. Germline V gene sequence: CDR1 ENHRY, CDR2 SYGVKD. The CDR3 loop is CAISEIGGAANEKLFF. The CDR3 nucleotides read TGTGCCATCAGTGAGATCGGGGGGGCTGCTAATGAAAAACTGTTTTTT.

This clonotype occurred many times. The chain links TRBV5-1 to TRBJ2-7; D perhaps matches TRBD1 (6 bases). Germline CDR1 and CDR2: SGHRS and YFSETQ. The V end was cut by 4 bases, the J end by 5 bases, with 13 bases between. The CDR3 runs 13 residues. CDR3 protein: CASSPDRTHEQYF. DNA of the CDR3: TGCGCCAGCAGCCCTGACAGGACCCACGAGCAGTACTTC.

The chain combines TRBV6-2 or TRBV6-3 with TRBJ1-2; D gene ambiguous. The V and J ends lost 0 bases and 4 bases respectively, with 9 bases between them. This CDR3 is 14 amino acids long. In germline, CDR1 is MNHEY, CDR2 SVGEGT. CDR3 DNA sequence: TGTGCCAGCAGTTACTCCCTAGGACTCTATGGCTACACCTTC. Its translation: CASSYSLGLYGYTF.

Comment on this clonotype: The CDR3 carries no conserved terminal phenylalanine or tryptophan, so it likely arises from a read error. The chain links TRBV6-5 to TRBJ1-3; TRBD1 is a possible D gene (6 bases). CDR1 and CDR2 from the germline V gene are MNHEY and SVGAGI. V lost 6 bases and J lost 0, with 21 bases in between. The CDR3 loop spans 18 amino acids. CDR3 loop: CASRTDRNYLRSGNTIYI. The CDR3 DNA reads as TGTGCCAGCAGAACCGACAGGAACTACCTTCGCTCTGGAAACACCATATATATT.

This clonotype was observed a few times. J is TRBJ2-5 and V is TRBV18; unclear D gene. V lost 0 bases and J lost 1, with 6 bases in between. The CDR3 length is 14 residues. Germline lookup yields CDR1 KGHSH and CDR2 LQKENI. CDR3 DNA: TGTGCCAGCTCACCACCGCCAACCCAAGAGACCCAGTACTTC. Its translation is CASSPPPTQETQYF.